What follows is one TCR beta chain and its context. Its antigen is currently not known. No quality values exist for individual bases; no much larger clone is one base distant. This entry is derived from a study of T cells after yellow fever vaccination (dated by TCRdb to the late 2010s). A note on the overall study: The SMART-Seq v4 Ultra Low Input RNA kit was used to prepare libraries from fractions with low cell numbers. Blood was collected at multiple timepoints before and after primary and secondary immunization, and bulk PBMC replicates and cell subsets were isolated. To follow T-cell clones before and after primary and booster YFV17D yellow fever vaccination, bulk TCR alpha and beta repertoires were sequenced over time. Two healthy male donors made up the cohort, one aged 18 to 30 years and the other aged 30 to 40 years.

The treatment or condition label for this specimen denotes: live attenuated yellow fever vaccine strain. Two biological replicates of bulk PBMCs were collected at each blood-draw timepoint. PBMCs were isolated from peripheral blood using a standard Ficoll-Paque protocol. RNA was extracted with TriZol from bulk PBMCs, CD4 and CD8 fractions, and dextramer-positive and dextramer-negative fractions. The germline V gene provides CDR1 MGHRA and CDR2 YSYEKL. The CDR3 measures 15 amino acids from cysteine to phenylalanine. This entry keeps only the CDR3 DNA: 45 bases, framed from base 1. Trimming removed 0 bases from V and 0 bases from J, leaving 6 bases between the germline ends. Results the study describes overall, beyond this receptor: A small share of clonotypes occurred in both CD4 and CD8 compartments, likely arising from convergent recombination. After the booster, most of the clones that had expanded following primary vaccination were detected again (roughly 96% of CD4 and roughly 88% of CD8), which suggests that memory was broadly maintained. Only a couple of donors were included in the study, so the extent to which the findings can be generalized is limited. The secondary T-cell response was weaker than the primary response but faster, peaking on day 5 instead of day 15. Because abundant contaminating clonotypes from the bulk population could be contained in FACS-sorted repertoires, computational filtering was required.

TCR cDNA was synthesized by 5'RACE template switching, through which a universal primer site and unique molecular identifiers were introduced. cDNA synthesis was primed from both the TCR alpha and TCR beta constant segments. Library amplification used two PCR steps, and the second PCR step added sample barcodes and sequencing adapters. Sequencing of the libraries was done on either Illumina HiSeq 2500 (2x100 bp) or NovaSeq (2x150 bp). The original pipeline was this. MIGEC was used to demultiplex reads and collapse the reads into UMI consensus sequences, and MiXCR was used for V(D)J alignment. Clonotypes responding to the vaccine were identified with edgeR on replicate PBMC samples, with the criteria of FDR below 0.01 and a log2 fold change above 5 up to day 15. CD4 or CD8 identity was assigned to each bulk clonotype according to whether the clonotype was present at higher abundance in the sequenced CD4 repertoire or the sequenced CD8 repertoire. TCRdb cleaned the public reads at Q25 with fastp, built clones with MiXCR and kept in-frame beta chains. Every CDR3 protein is listed once, alongside the most common genes and DNA of its rows. The V and J calls, along with clone size, are taken from TCRdb and not from the paper's own processing. This sample comprises 500,000 to 650,000 distinct CDR3 sequences, about 17% of them detected only once. The ten top clones hold 15% to 20% of the sample.

The TCR was taken from a man aged 18 to 29 who received the YFV17D yellow fever vaccine. This sequence uses TRBV4-1 and TRBJ1-3; the D gene identity is not certain. The source material was PBMCs, sampled 4 to 6 days after the first yellow fever vaccination. The nucleotide sequence reads as follows: TGCGCCAGCAGCCAAGATATTGCCTCTGGAAACACCATATATTTT. It translates to CASSQDIASGNTIYF.